The next 15 T cell receptor beta chains were all read from a single sample in a study of post-analysis software for immune sequencing data. Study observations and caveats: About five TRBV segments, including TRBV5-6, TRBV5-1 and TRBV20-1, were more frequent in patients than controls.

Their antigens remain unidentified. Unique molecular identifiers were carried by the TCR beta cDNA libraries. TCRdb analysed the PCR reads with MiXCR anew, one entry per CDR3 protein. The sample carries some 260,000 distinct CDR3 sequences, 36% recorded once. Sequencing was performed on blood. The receptor source for this set is a girl between 10 and 17 years old with multiple sclerosis.

The gene calls are TRBV6-2 or TRBV6-3 and TRBJ2-5, with unresolved D. Between the trimmed V and J ends, which lost 0 bases and 4 bases, there was a span of 12 bases. The length of the CDR3 is 15 residues. The V gene's germline CDR1 is MNHEY and CDR2 SVGEGT. CDR3 protein: CASSYSLGTVETQYF. CDR3 bases: TGTGCCAGCAGTTACTCGTTGGGAACCGTAGAGACCCAGTACTTC.

The chain uses TRBV7-9 and TRBJ2-7; D may be TRBD1 (6 bases). Trimming took off 5 bases at V and 4 bases at J, with 18 bases between the two ends. The CDR3 loop spans 15 amino acids. Germline CDR1 reads SEHNR; CDR2 reads FQNEAQ (reference sequence). CDR3 sequence reads: CASSGTSNRLYEQYF. The CDR3 DNA is TGTGCCAGCAGCGGGACATCTAATAGACTTTACGAGCAGTACTTC. The complete variable domain, with remaining parts taken from reference TRBV7-9 and TRBJ2-7, reads DTGVSQNPRHKITKRGQNVTFRCDPISEHNRLYWYRQTLGQGPEFLTYFQNEAQLEKSRLLSDRFSAERPKGSFSTLEIQRTEQGDSAMYLCASSGTSNRLYEQYFGPGTRLTVT.

This chain uses TRBV20-1 with TRBJ1-1; 7 bases map to TRBD1. The CDR3 spans 14 residues. The trim removed 2 bases at V and 1 base at J, leaving 4 bases unmatched. Germline CDR1 reads DFQATT; CDR2 reads SNEGSKA (reference sequence). The CDR3 reads CSARKEGANTEAFF. CDR3 in DNA: TGCAGTGCTAGAAAGGAGGGGGCGAACACTGAAGCTTTCTTT.

This clonotype was seen only once. A much larger clone differs from this one at a single base, so this may be a read error. The rearrangement links TRBV4-1 to TRBJ1-2, with D tentatively TRBD1 (6 bases). CDR1 and CDR2 (germline): MGHRA, YSYEKL. The CDR3 is made up of 15 amino acids. In DNA, the CDR3 is TGCGCCAGCAGCCAAGATTTGGGGGGGCCCTATGGCTGCACCTTC. Protein product: CASSQDLGGPYGCTF.

Of note for this clonotype: The junction departs from germline at one end; a sequencing error may be responsible. The chain links TRBV29-1 to TRBJ1-1; D may be TRBD1 (6 bases). Germline V lookup: CDR1 SQVTM, CDR2 ANQGSEA. CDR3 length equals 11 residues. The CDR3 bases are TGCAACGTTGCCGGGGCAGGGGAAACTTTCTTT. It encodes CNVAGAGETFF.

The V and J genes are TRBV9 and TRBJ2-1, with 9 bases lining up with TRBD2. The germline CDR1 and CDR2 sequences are SGDLS and YYNGEE. V lost 6 bases and J lost 8; bases outside the gene matches: 6. This CDR3 is built from 13 residues. The CDR3 nucleotides read TGTGCCAGCAATAAGCGGGGGGCAGATGAGCAGTTCTTC. Amino acids: CASNKRGADEQFF.

A single count supports this clonotype. This chain uses TRBV3-1 with TRBJ1-5; D possibly corresponds to TRBD1 (6 bases). V was cut by 4 bases and J by 6 bases, with 10 bases left in between. The germline V gene has CDR1 LGHDT and CDR2 YNNKEL (reference sequence). This CDR3 comprises 13 residues. CDR3 in DNA: TGTGCCAGCAGCCCACAGGGCGCTCAGCCCCAGCATTTT. Its protein product is CASSPQGAQPQHF.

This clonotype was seen at least ten times. The chain couples TRBV5-1 to TRBJ2-1, with 8 bases identical to TRBD2. V lost 5 bases to trimming and J lost 5 bases; unmatched junction nucleotides: 3. From germline, CDR1 is SGHRS and CDR2 YFSETQ. The CDR3 has 13 residues. CDR3 protein: CASRLAVNNEQFF. The DNA for the CDR3 is TGCGCCAGCAGACTAGCGGTTAACAATGAGCAGTTCTTC.

V and J are TRBV5-1 and TRBJ1-1; 9 bases are a match to TRBD1. CDR1 is SGHRS and CDR2 is YFSETQ in the germline V gene. The CDR3 has 17 residues. V lost 4 bases and J lost 3; bases outside the gene matches: 13. The CDR3 DNA sequence: TGCGCCAGCAGCCCCCCCCGGGACAGGGTAGTCGACACTGAAGCTTTCTTT. This gives the protein CASSPPRDRVVDTEAFF.

On this clonotype itself: A much larger clone lies a single base off, so this may be a read error. This chain joins TRBV12-3 or TRBV12-4 and TRBJ1-2; 9 bases line up with TRBD1. The CDR3 contains 14 residues. The CDR3 loop is CAGSTKTGGGGYTF. The CDR3 nucleotides are TGTGCCGGCAGTACCAAGACAGGGGGGGGTGGCTACACCTTC.

This clonotype was observed at least ten times. The chain carries TRBV12-3 or TRBV12-4 and TRBJ2-7; 7 bases are shared with TRBD1. CDR3 length: 12 residues. Trimming removed 3 bases from V and 6 bases from J; junction bases left unmatched: 2. The CDR3 DNA sequence: TGTGCCAGCAGTTTCTCAGGGGGCGAGCAGTACTTC. Encoded protein: CASSFSGGEQYF.

The chain couples TRBV6-5 to TRBJ2-7; D is possibly TRBD1 (5 bases). CDR1 and CDR2 from the germline V gene are MNHEY and SVGAGI. This CDR3 has 14 amino acids. V was trimmed by 4 bases and J by 6 bases, leaving 16 bases between them. This CDR3 reads CASSFRQTLCEQYF. DNA for the CDR3: TGTGCCAGCAGTTTCAGACAGACACTCTGCGAGCAGTACTTC.

Of note for this clonotype: A much larger clone lies one base from this, so it may be a read error. This chain uses TRBV5-1 with TRBJ2-1; TRBD2 might be the D (6 bases). The J call may be incorrect, as the DNA end agrees better with TRBJ2-7. Germline-derived CDR1 and CDR2 are SGHRS and YFSETQ. This CDR3 spans 15 amino acids. The CDR3 DNA is TGCGCCAGCAGCTTAATAGGGGACTCCTACAATGAGCAGTACTTC. This codes for CASSLIGDSYNEQYF.

The chain employs TRBV5-1 and TRBJ2-2; D could derive from TRBD1 or TRBD2 (6 bases each). The CDR3 loop spans 16 amino acids. V was pared by 4 bases and J by 4 bases, with 17 bases between. CDR1 and CDR2 from the germline V gene are SGHRS and YFSETQ. CDR3 bases: TGCGCCAGCAGCGTGACAGGCTTCGGGGGCACCGGGGAGCTGTTTTTT. Encoded protein: CASSVTGFGGTGELFF.

A remark on this clonotype: With a much larger clone just one base away, this may be a read error. V usage is TRBV6-5 and J usage is TRBJ1-5; no clear D. Germline assignment: CDR1 MNHEY and CDR2 SVGAGI. The CDR3 is made up of 13 amino acids. The CDR3 coding sequence is TGTACCAGCAGTTTTAGGGAGGATCAGCCCCAGCATTTT. This translates into CTSSFREDQPQHF.